Below, 26 T cell receptor beta chains from the same sample are listed, as sequenced in a study of T cell repertoires in cytomegalovirus infection. MiXCR was run by TCRdb on the reads, yielding one entry per CDR3 protein. This table holds 500,000 or so distinct CDR3 sequences, 15% to 20% found once. Sequenced: CD8+ T cells from PBMCs. The receptors originated from a human donor in good health (CMV status not recorded). Some clones in this sample may be carry-over from other donors' samples.

This clonotype was observed many times. This rearrangement joins TRBV28 to TRBJ2-7, with unresolved D. V shed 7 bases and J shed 3 bases, with 13 bases lying between them. In germline, CDR1 is MDHEN, CDR2 SYDVKM. The CDR3 spans 13 residues. The CDR3 is CASTERTVYEQYF. CDR3 nucleotide sequence: TGTGCCAGCACCGAACGGACGGTCTACGAGCAGTACTTC. The entire variable domain, with the rest obtained from reference TRBV28 and TRBJ2-7, is as follows: DVKVTQSSRYLVKRTGEKVFLECVQDMDHENMFWYRQDPGLGLRLIYFSYDVKMKEKGDIPEGYSVSREKKERFSLILESASTNQTSMYLCASTERTVYEQYFGPGTRLTVT.

This chain uses TRBV28 with TRBJ2-1, with 8 bases lining up with TRBD2. V lost 6 bases, J lost 6 bases, and 13 bases stayed unmatched. Germline CDR1 is MDHEN and CDR2 is SYDVKM. There are 16 residues in the CDR3. The DNA of the CDR3 is TGTGCCAGCAGACACATCACAACCGGGACTAGCAATGAGCAGTTCTTC. Translating gives CASRHITTGTSNEQFF.

Regarding this clonotype: The junction shows a germline mismatch at one end, possibly a read error. The V call is TRBV11-2, the J call TRBJ2-7; 8 bases are shared with TRBD2. CDR1 is SGHAT and CDR2 is FQNNGV in the germline V gene. CDR3 length: 14 amino acids. Written as DNA, the CDR3 is TGTGTCAGCAGCTTGCGGCGGGGGGCCTACGAGCAGTACTTC. Translated, it gives CVSSLRRGAYEQYF.

This sequence joins TRBV27 and TRBJ1-1; perhaps TRBD1 as D (6 bases). The CDR3 contains 15 residues. Germline lookup yields CDR1 MNHEY and CDR2 SMNVEV (reference sequence). Trimming took 5 bases from V and 8 from J, leaving 21 bases between them. The chain's CDR3 is CASSPSWGGLSEAFF. DNA of the CDR3: TGTGCCAGCAGTCCAAGCTGGGGGGGCTTATCCGAAGCTTTCTTT.

This clonotype appeared a few times. This rearrangement joins TRBV9 to TRBJ2-1; the D gene could be TRBD1 or TRBD2 (5 bases each). The CDR3 is 14 amino acids. The germline V gene has CDR1 SGDLS and CDR2 YYNGEE. V lost 3 bases and J lost 4, with 11 bases in between. The CDR3 here is CASSGGWGYNEQFF. The CDR3 coding sequence is TGTGCCAGCAGCGGGGGGTGGGGTTACAATGAGCAGTTCTTC.

This clonotype was detected many times. The chain recombines TRBV7-2 with TRBJ2-3, with 13 bases lining up with TRBD2. There are 20 residues in the CDR3. Germline V CDR1 and CDR2: SGHTA, FQGNSA. The V gene end was trimmed by 0 bases and the J gene end by 6 bases; junction bases not matched to a gene: 15. Here the CDR3 reads CASSLAEFVGTSGVGDTQYF. CDR3 DNA sequence: TGTGCCAGCAGCTTAGCGGAGTTTGTAGGGACTAGCGGGGTCGGGGATACGCAGTATTTT.

This clonotype was found a few times. The rearrangement uses TRBV6-5 and TRBJ2-2; no reliable D call. Trimming stripped 10 bases from V and 4 bases from J, with 16 bases between. The CDR3 loop spans 14 amino acids. The V gene's germline CDR1 is MNHEY and CDR2 SVGAGI. DNA of the CDR3: TGTGCCACCGAACCCATAGTGGGCACCGGGGAGCTGTTTTTT. Translated, it gives CATEPIVGTGELFF.

Note on this clonotype: One end of the junction fails to match germline, which may point to a read error. V gene TRBV29-1 combines with J gene TRBJ1-1; perhaps TRBD1 as D (5 bases). Germline-derived CDR1 and CDR2 are SQVTM and ANQGSEA. The CDR3 spans 12 residues. This chain's CDR3 is CSVDGGNTQAFF. CDR3 bases: TGCAGCGTTGACGGGGGGAACACTCAAGCTTTCTTT.

The V and J genes are TRBV20-1 and TRBJ1-1; D not resolved. This CDR3 is 15 amino acids long. With 0 bases removed from V and 7 bases from J, the gap between germline ends came to 18 bases. Looked up from germline, CDR1 is DFQATT and CDR2 is SNEGSKA (reference sequence). CDR3 sequence reads: CSARDYGEGTGEAFF. CDR3 DNA sequence: TGCAGTGCTAGAGATTACGGGGAGGGAACGGGTGAAGCTTTCTTT.

The chain carries TRBV29-1 and TRBJ2-5; 10 bases align to TRBD2. Germline V lookup: CDR1 SQVTM, CDR2 ANQGSEA. The CDR3 sequence is 15 residues long. With 4 bases clipped from V and 4 bases from J, the junction kept 9 bases outside the gene matches. This chain's CDR3 is CSVANSGGNLETQYF. The CDR3 bases are TGCAGCGTTGCGAATAGCGGGGGGAATCTAGAGACCCAGTACTTC.

V usage is TRBV9 and J usage is TRBJ2-3; the match to TRBD2 covers 12 bases. This CDR3 comprises 16 residues. Germline V CDR1 and CDR2: SGDLS, YYNGEE. V shed 7 bases and J 3 bases; nucleotides not matched to a gene: 9. CDR3 sequence: CASSETSGSRTDTQYF. DNA for the CDR3: TGTGCCAGCTCAGAGACTAGCGGGAGTCGGACAGATACGCAGTATTTT. Together with reference TRBV9 and TRBJ2-3, the CDR3 gives the full variable domain: DSGVTQTPKHLITATGQRVTLRCSPRSGDLSVYWYQQSLDQGLQFLIQYYNGEERAKGNILERFSAQQFPDLHSELNLSSLELGDSALYFCASSETSGSRTDTQYFGPGTRLTVL.

Many counts were recorded for this clonotype. This chain joins TRBV7-6 and TRBJ1-6; D gene unclear. The ends were cut back, 3 bases at V and 7 bases at J, with 10 bases in the middle. This CDR3 contains 14 residues. From germline, CDR1 is SGHVS and CDR2 FNYEAQ. DNA of the CDR3: TGTGCCAGCAGCTTCGGACCGGCGAATTCACCCCTCCACTTT. This translates into CASSFGPANSPLHF.

The CDR3 here is CSAPYKNTEAFF. The CDR3 DNA is TGCAGTGCTCCGTACAAGAACACTGAAGCTTTCTTT. The rearrangement joins TRBV20-1 to TRBJ1-1, with D hard to call. V lost 5 bases and J lost 1, with 8 bases in between. Per the germline V gene, CDR1 is DFQATT and CDR2 is SNEGSKA (reference sequence). This CDR3 has 12 residues.

The gene calls are TRBV28 and TRBJ2-1; 12 bases map to TRBD2. This CDR3 spans 19 amino acids. V was clipped by 6 bases and J by 0 bases; unmatched bases: 12. CDR1 is MDHEN and CDR2 is SYDVKM in the germline V gene. The CDR3 spells CASSPRASGRAGSYNEQFF. CDR3 DNA sequence: TGTGCCAGCAGCCCCCGGGCTAGCGGGAGGGCCGGCTCCTACAATGAGCAGTTCTTC.

V usage is TRBV20-1 and J usage is TRBJ2-2, with D possibly matching TRBD2 (6 bases). This CDR3 contains 15 residues. CDR1 is DFQATT and CDR2 is SNEGSKA in the germline V gene (reference sequence). The V and J ends lost 1 base and 4 bases respectively, with 13 bases between them. CDR3 sequence: CSARGKEGTTGELFF. The DNA of the CDR3 is TGCAGTGCTAGAGGGAAGGAGGGGACCACCGGGGAGCTGTTTTTT.

This clonotype was counted many times. The CDR3 protein is CASSSGELNEKLFF. The CDR3 bases are TGTGCCAGCAGTTCGGGAGAGTTAAATGAAAAACTGTTTTTT. V is TRBV28 and J is TRBJ1-4; D not resolved. Germline V gives CDR1 MDHEN, CDR2 SYDVKM. Trimming took off 4 bases at V and 5 bases at J, with 11 bases between the two ends. This CDR3 spans 14 amino acids.

V and J are TRBV24-1 and TRBJ1-1; no definite D call. The germline V gene encodes CDR1 KGHDR and CDR2 SFDVKD. The V and J ends lost 6 bases and 0 bases respectively, with 10 bases between them. This CDR3 is built from 14 residues. The CDR3, as DNA: TGTGCCACCAGTTCTCAAAGCCTGAACACTGAAGCTTTCTTT. It is translated as CATSSQSLNTEAFF.

The chain uses TRBV30 and TRBJ1-6, with TRBD1 matching 11 bases. The CDR3 is 13 residues long. The germline CDR1 and CDR2 sequences are GTSNPN and SVGIG (reference sequence). J lost 9 bases, V lost 5 bases, and 3 bases had no gene match. The CDR3 here is CAWGGTGGSPLHF. The CDR3 nucleotides read TGTGCCTGGGGTGGGACAGGGGGTTCACCCCTCCACTTT. The whole variable domain, remainder taken from reference TRBV30 and TRBJ1-6, is SQTIHQWPATLVQPVGSPLSLECTVEGTSNPNLYWYRQAAGRGLQLLFYSVGIGQISSEVPQNLSASRPQDRQFILSSKKLLLSDSGFYLCAWGGTGGSPLHFGNGTRLTVT.

This clonotype was recorded at least ten times. V and J are TRBV7-6 and TRBJ2-1; D perhaps matches TRBD1 (6 bases). The CDR3 covers 15 residues. Germline CDR1 SGHVS, CDR2 FNYEAQ. Trimming left V 1 base short and J 9 bases short, with 16 bases between. Written as DNA, the CDR3 is TGTGCCAGCAGCTTAGAGGGGGTAGCCAACGGTGAGCAGTTCTTC. As protein: CASSLEGVANGEQFF.

CDR3 amino acids: CSARELGTGNTIYF. The CDR3 bases are TGCAGTGCTAGAGAATTGGGAACTGGAAACACCATATATTTT. The gene calls are TRBV20-1 and TRBJ1-3; no firm D call. The V end lost 0 bases, the J end lost 2 bases, and 8 bases lay between the germline ends. The CDR3 spans 14 residues. Germline CDR1 reads DFQATT; CDR2 reads SNEGSKA (reference sequence).

The chain combines TRBV10-3 with TRBJ2-1; 15 bases agree with TRBD2. Germline-derived CDR1 and CDR2 are ENHRY and SYGVKD. This CDR3 spans 15 amino acids. V was pared by 8 bases and J by 5 bases, with 4 bases of the junction left unmatched. CDR3 DNA sequence: TGTGCCATCGGGGGGACTAGCGGGGGGAACAATGAGCAGTTCTTC. It is translated as CAIGGTSGGNNEQFF.

This clonotype was seen many times. V is TRBV7-9 and J is TRBJ1-6, with 8 bases matching TRBD1. Per germline, CDR1 SEHNR and CDR2 FQNEAQ (reference sequence). This CDR3 region has 15 residues. V lost 2 bases, J lost 9 bases, and 6 bases stayed unmatched. The CDR3 spells CASSLQTGVVSPLHF. Here the CDR3 DNA reads TGTGCCAGCAGCTTACAGACAGGGGTGGTTTCACCCCTCCACTTT.

The count of this clonotype is one. The CDR3, as DNA: TGTGCCAGCAGTTTAACGGGCAGATCTAACTATGGCTACACCTTC. Its translation: CASSLTGRSNYGYTF. This sequence joins TRBV27 and TRBJ1-2; D remains unclear. V was pared by 2 bases and J by 0 bases, with 10 bases between. Germline V gene sequence: CDR1 MNHEY, CDR2 SMNVEV (reference sequence). CDR3 length equals 15 residues.

This clonotype was seen more than once but under ten times. The gene calls are TRBV30 and TRBJ2-1; unclear D gene. The CDR3 loop spans 12 amino acids. Germline lookup yields CDR1 GTSNPN and CDR2 SVGIG (reference sequence). Trimming stripped 4 bases from V and 9 bases from J, with 13 bases between. CDR3 nucleotide sequence: TGTGCCTGGATGAGTCAGCGAATTGAGCAGTTCTTC. Translation gives CAWMSQRIEQFF.

The chain couples TRBV6-2 or TRBV6-3 to TRBJ2-1; 11 positions agree with TRBD2. V shed 0 bases, J shed 0 bases, and the junction held 13 bases outside the gene matches. The CDR3 length is 21 residues. Germline-derived CDR1 and CDR2 are MNHEY and SVGEGT. The CDR3 spells CASSYSLSASGRFSSYNEQFF. As DNA, the CDR3 is TGTGCCAGCAGTTACTCGCTTTCGGCTAGCGGGAGGTTTAGCTCCTACAATGAGCAGTTCTTC.

The table lists this clonotype with many counts. The rearrangement uses TRBV10-3 and TRBJ1-1; D not certain. Germline V CDR1 and CDR2: ENHRY, SYGVKD. The V and J ends lost 2 bases and 5 bases respectively, with 6 bases between them. The CDR3 is made up of 12 amino acids. CDR3 sequence: CAISERSTEAFF. In nucleotides, the CDR3 is TGTGCCATCAGTGAGCGGTCGACTGAAGCTTTCTTT.